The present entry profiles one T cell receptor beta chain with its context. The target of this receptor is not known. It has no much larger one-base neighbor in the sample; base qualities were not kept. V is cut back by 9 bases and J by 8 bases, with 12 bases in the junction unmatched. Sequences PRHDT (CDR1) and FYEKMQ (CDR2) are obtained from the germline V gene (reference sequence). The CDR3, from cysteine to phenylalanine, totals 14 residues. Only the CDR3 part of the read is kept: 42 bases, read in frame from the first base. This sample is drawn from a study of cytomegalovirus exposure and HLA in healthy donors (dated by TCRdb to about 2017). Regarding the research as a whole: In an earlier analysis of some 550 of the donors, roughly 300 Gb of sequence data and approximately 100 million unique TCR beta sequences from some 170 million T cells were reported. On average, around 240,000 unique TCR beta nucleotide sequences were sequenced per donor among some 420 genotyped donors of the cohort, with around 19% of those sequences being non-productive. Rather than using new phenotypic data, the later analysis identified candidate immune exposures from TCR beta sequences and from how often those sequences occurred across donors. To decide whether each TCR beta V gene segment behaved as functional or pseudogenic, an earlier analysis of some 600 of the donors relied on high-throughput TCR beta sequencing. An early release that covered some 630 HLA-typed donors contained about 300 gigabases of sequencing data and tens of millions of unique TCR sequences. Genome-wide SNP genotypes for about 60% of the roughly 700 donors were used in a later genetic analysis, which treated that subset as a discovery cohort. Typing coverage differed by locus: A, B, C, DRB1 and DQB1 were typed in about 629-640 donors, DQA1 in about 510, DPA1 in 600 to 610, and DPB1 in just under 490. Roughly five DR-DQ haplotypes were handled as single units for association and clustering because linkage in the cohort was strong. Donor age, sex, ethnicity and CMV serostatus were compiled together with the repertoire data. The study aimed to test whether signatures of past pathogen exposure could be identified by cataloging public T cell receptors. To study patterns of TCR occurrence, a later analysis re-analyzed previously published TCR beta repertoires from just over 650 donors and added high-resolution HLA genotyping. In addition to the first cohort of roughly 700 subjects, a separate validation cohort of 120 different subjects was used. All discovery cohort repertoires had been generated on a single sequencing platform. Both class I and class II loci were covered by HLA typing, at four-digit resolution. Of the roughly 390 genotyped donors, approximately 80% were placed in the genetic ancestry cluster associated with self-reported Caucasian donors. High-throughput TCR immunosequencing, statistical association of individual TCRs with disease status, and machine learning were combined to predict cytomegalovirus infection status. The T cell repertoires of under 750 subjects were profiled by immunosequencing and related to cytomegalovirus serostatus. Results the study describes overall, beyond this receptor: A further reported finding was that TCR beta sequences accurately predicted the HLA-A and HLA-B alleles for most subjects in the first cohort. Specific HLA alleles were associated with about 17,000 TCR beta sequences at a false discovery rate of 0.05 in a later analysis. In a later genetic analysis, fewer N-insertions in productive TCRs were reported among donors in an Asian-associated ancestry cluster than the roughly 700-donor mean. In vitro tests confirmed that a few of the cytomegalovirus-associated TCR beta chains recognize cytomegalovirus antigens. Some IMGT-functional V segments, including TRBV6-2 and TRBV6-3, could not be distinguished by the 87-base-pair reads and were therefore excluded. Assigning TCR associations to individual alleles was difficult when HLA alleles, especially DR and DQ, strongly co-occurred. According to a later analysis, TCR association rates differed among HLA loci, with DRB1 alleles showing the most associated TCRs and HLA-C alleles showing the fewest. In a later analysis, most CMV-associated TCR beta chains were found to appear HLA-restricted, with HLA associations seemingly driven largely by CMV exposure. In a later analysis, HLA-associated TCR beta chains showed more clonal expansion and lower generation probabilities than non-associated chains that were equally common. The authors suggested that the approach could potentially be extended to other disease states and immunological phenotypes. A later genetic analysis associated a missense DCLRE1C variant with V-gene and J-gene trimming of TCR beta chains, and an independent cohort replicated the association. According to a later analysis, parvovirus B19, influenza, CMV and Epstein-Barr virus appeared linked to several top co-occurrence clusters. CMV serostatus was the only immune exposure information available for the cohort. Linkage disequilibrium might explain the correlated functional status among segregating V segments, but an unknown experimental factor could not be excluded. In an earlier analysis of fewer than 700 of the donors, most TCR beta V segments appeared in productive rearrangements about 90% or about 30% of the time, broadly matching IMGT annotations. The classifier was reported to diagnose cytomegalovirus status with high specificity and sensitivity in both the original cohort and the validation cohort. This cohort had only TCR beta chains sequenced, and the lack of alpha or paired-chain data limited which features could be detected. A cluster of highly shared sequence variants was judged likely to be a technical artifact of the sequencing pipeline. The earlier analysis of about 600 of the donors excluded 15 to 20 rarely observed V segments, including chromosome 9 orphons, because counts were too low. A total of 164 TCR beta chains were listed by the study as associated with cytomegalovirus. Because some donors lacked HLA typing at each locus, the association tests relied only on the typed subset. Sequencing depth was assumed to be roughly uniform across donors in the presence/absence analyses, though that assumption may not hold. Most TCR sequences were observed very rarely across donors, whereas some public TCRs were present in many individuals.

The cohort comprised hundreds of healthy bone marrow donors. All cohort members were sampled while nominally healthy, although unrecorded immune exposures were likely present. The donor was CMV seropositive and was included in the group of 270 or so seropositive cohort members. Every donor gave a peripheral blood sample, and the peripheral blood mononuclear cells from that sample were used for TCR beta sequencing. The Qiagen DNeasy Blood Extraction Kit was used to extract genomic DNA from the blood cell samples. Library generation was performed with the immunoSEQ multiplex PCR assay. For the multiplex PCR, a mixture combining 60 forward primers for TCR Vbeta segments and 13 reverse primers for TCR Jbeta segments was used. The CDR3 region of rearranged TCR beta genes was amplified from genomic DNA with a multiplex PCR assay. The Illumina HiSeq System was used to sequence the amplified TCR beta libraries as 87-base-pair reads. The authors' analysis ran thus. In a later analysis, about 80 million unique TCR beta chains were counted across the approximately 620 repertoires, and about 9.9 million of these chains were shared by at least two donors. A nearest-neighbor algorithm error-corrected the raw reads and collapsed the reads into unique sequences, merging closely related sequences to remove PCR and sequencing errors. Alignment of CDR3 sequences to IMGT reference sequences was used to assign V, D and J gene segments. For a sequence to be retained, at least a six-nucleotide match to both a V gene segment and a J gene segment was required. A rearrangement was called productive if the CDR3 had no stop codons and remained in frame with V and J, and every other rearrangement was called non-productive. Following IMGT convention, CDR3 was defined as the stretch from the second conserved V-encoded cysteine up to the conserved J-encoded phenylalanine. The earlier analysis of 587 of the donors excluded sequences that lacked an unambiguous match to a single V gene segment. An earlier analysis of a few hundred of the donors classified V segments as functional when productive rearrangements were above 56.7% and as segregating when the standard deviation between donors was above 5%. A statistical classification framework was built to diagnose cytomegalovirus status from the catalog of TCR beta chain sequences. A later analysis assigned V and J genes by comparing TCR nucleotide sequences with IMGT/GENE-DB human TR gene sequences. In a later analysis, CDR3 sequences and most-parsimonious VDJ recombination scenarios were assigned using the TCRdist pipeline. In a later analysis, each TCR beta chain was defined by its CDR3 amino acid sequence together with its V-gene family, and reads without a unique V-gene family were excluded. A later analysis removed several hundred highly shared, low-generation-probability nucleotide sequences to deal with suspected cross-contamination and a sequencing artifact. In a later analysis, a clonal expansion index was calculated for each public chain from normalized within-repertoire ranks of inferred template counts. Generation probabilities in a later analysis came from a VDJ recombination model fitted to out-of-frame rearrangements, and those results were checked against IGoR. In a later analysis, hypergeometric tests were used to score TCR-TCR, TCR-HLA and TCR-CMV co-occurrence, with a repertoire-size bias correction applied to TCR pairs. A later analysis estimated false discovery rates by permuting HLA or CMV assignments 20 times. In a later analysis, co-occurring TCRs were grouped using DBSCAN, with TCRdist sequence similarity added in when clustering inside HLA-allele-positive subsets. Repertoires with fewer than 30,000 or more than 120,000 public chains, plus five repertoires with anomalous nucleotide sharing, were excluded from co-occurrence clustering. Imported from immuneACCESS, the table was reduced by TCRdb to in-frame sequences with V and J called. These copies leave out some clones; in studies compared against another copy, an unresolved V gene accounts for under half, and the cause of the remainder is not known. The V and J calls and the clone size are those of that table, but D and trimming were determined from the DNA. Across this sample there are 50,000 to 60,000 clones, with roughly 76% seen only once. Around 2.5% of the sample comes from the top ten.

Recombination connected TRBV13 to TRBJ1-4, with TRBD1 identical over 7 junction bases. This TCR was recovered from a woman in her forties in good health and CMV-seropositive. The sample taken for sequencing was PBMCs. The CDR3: CASSPNRGSEKLFF. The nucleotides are TGTGCCAGTTCACCAAACAGGGGTAGCGAAAAACTGTTTTTT.